This T cell receptor beta chain was sequenced for a study of T cells in Graves' hyperthyroidism and ophthalmopathy. Amplified regions were TCR beta CDR3 sequences from RNA transcripts. Researchers ran a first-round RT-PCR on the TCR CDR3 using the HTBI primer set. TCRdb reanalysed the multiplex PCR reads using MiXCR and keeps one entry per CDR3 protein. The table has hundreds of thousands of distinct CDR3 sequences, more than 20% seen once. Together with thyroid ultrasound, orbital computed tomography, serum thyroxine and TRAb, clinical symptoms were used for diagnoses. The ends were cut back, 8 bases at V and 0 bases at J, with 11 bases in the middle. The CDR3 extends over 13 amino acids. Germline V gene data show CDR1 as MNHEY and CDR2 as SVGEGT. This clonotype was picked up many times.

This rearrangement joins TRBV6-2 or TRBV6-3 to TRBJ2-7, with D possibly being TRBD2 (6 bases). The sequence was obtained from a man aged 25-45 years with Graves' ophthalmopathy. The material sequenced was blood. This CDR3 reads CASRFGGSYEQYF. CDR3 bases: TGTGCCAGCCGTTTCGGGGGCTCCTACGAGCAGTACTTC.